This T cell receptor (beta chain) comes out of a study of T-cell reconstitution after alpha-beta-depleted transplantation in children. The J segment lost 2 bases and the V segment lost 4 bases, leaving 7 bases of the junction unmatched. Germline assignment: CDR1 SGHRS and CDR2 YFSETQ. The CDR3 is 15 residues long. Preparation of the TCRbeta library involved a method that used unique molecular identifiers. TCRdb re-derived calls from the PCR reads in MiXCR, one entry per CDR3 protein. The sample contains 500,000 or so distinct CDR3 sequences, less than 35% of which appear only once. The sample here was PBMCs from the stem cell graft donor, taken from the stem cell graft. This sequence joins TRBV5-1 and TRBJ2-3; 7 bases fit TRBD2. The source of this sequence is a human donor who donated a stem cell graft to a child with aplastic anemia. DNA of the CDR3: TGCGCCAGCAGCCGAGCGGGAAGGGACACAGATACGCAGTATTTT. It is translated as CASSRAGRDTDTQYF.